The TCR beta chain under discussion was sequenced for a study of T cells in Graves' hyperthyroidism and ophthalmopathy. This clonotype was seen repeatedly, ten times or more. The CDR3 has 12 amino acids. The V gene lost 6 bases and the J gene lost 5 bases, with 11 bases spanning the gap. Germline CDR1 is MNHEY and CDR2 is SVGEGT. RNA transcripts provided the source from which TCR beta CDR3 regions were amplified. The TCR CDR3 first-round RT-PCR relied on the HTBI primer set. A single record per CDR3 protein comes from TCRdb applying MiXCR to the multiplex PCR reads. The sample has some 270,000 distinct CDR3 sequences; approximately 14% are singletons. Pregnant or lactating patients were excluded, as were those with uncontrolled infection or other autoimmune disease.

The source material was blood. V and J are TRBV6-2 or TRBV6-3 and TRBJ2-7; D is unclear. This TCR derives from a woman between 40 and 50 years old with Graves' hyperthyroidism. CDR3 coding DNA: TGTGCCAGCAGCCGAAGACCTCACGAGCAGTACTTC. This sequence encodes CASSRRPHEQYF.